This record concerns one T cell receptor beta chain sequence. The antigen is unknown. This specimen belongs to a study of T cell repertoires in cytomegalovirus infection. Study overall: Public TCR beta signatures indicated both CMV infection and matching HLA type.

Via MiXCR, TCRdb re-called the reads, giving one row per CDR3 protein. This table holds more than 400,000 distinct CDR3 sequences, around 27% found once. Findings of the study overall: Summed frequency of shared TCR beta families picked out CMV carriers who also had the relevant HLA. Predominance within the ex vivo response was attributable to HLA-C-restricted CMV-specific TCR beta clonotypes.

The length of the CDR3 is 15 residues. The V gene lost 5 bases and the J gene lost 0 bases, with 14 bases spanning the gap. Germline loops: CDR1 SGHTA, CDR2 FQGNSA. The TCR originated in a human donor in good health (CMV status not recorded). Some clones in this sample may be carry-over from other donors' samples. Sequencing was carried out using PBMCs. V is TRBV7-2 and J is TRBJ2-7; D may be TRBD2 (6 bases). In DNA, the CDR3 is TGTGCCAGCAGCAGGGACTTCCCCTTCTCCTACGAGCAGTACTTC. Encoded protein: CASSRDFPFSYEQYF.